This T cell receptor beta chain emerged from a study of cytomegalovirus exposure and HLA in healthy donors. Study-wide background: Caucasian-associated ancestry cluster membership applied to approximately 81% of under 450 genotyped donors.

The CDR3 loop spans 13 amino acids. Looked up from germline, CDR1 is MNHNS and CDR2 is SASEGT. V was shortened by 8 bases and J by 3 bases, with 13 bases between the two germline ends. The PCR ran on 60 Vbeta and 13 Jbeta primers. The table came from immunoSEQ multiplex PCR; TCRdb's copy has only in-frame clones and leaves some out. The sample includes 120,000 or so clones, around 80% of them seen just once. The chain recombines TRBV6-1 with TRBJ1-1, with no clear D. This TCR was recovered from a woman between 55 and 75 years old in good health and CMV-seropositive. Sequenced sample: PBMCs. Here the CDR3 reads CASGRREDTEAFF. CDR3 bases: TGTGCCAGCGGAAGGAGGGAAGACACTGAAGCTTTCTTT.